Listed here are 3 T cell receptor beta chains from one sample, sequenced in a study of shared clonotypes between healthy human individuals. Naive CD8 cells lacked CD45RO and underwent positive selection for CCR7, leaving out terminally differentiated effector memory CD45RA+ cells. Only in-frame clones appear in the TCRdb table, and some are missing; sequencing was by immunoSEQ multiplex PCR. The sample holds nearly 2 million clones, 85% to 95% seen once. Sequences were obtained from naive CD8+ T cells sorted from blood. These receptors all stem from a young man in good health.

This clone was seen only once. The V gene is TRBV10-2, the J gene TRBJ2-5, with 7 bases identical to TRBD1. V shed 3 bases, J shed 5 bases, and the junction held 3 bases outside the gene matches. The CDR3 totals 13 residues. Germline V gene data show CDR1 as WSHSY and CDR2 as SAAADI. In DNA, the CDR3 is TGCGCCAGCAGTGAATACAGGGGCGAGACCCAGTACTTC. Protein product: CASSEYRGETQYF.

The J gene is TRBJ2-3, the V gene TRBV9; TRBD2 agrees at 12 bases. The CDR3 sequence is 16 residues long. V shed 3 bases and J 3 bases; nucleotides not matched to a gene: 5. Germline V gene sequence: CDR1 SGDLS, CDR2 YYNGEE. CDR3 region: CASSGTSGTPTDTQYF. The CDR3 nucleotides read TGTGCCAGCAGCGGGACTAGCGGGACTCCAACAGATACGCAGTATTTT. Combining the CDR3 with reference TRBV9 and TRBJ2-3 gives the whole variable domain DSGVTQTPKHLITATGQRVTLRCSPRSGDLSVYWYQQSLDQGLQFLIQYYNGEERAKGNILERFSAQQFPDLHSELNLSSLELGDSALYFCASSGTSGTPTDTQYFGPGTRLTVL.

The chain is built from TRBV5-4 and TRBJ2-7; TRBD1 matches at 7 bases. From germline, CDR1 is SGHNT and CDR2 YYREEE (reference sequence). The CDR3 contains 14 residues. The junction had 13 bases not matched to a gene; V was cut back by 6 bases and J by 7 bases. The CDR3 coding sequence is TGTGCCAGCACCCTCGGACAGGACGATTCGGAGCAGTACTTC. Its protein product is CASTLGQDDSEQYF.